The 12 T cell receptor beta chains reported below all come from one sample, sequenced in a study of blood T cells in healthy people across ages. A second about 6 to 12 cycle PCR used barcoded and J-beta primers. Each CDR3 protein is one row after TCRdb ran MiXCR on the 5' RACE reads. The sample carries approximately 830,000 distinct CDR3 sequences, 55% to 65% recorded once. Sequencing used blood. The source of these receptors is a man under 40 in good health.

The chain carries TRBV6-6 and TRBJ2-1, with unresolved D. The ends were cut back, 7 bases at V and 5 bases at J, with 15 bases in the middle. Germline-derived CDR1 and CDR2 are MNHNY and SVGAGI (reference sequence). The CDR3 length is 14 residues. The CDR3 coding sequence is TGTGCCAGCAACCCAGGTTTTGGGGACAATGAGCAGTTCTTC. Translating it yields CASNPGFGDNEQFF.

This rearrangement joins TRBV20-1 to TRBJ2-3, with TRBD1 identical over 8 bases. The CDR3 consists of 17 residues. Germline V gene sequence: CDR1 DFQATT, CDR2 SNEGSKA (reference sequence). The junction had 10 bases not matched to a gene; V was cut back by 0 bases and J by 2 bases. DNA of the CDR3: TGCAGTGCTAGAGATAGCTCGGACAGGGCGAACACAGATACGCAGTATTTT. Protein sequence: CSARDSSDRANTDTQYF.

In nucleotides, the CDR3 is TGTGCCAGCAGCATCCGTTCAGACTATGGCTACACCTTC. Translation: CASSIRSDYGYTF. This rearrangement joins TRBV2 to TRBJ1-2; D unclear. Trimming removed 6 bases from V and 3 bases from J, with 11 bases in between. This CDR3 comprises 13 residues. The V gene's germline CDR1 is SNHLY and CDR2 FYNNEI. Complete variable domain (other parts from reference TRBV2 and TRBJ1-2): EPEVTQTPSHQVTQMGQEVILRCVPISNHLYFYWYRQILGQKVEFLVSFYNNEISEKSEIFDDQFSVERPDGSNFTLKIRSTKLEDSAMYFCASSIRSDYGYTFGSGTRLTVV.

This chain uses TRBV20-1 with TRBJ2-7; TRBD1 might be the D (5 bases). From germline, CDR1 is DFQATT and CDR2 SNEGSKA (reference sequence). This CDR3 comprises 13 residues. With 4 bases removed from V and 3 bases from J, the gap between germline ends came to 13 bases. CDR3 sequence (DNA): TGCAGTGCTAAAGACAGACGAATCTACGAGCAGTACTTC. Translation: CSAKDRRIYEQYF.

The chain joins TRBV15 to TRBJ2-3, with TRBD2 matching over 8 bases. This CDR3 has 17 residues. V lost 1 base, J lost 2 bases, and 8 bases stayed unmatched. From germline, CDR1 is LNHNV and CDR2 YYDKDF (reference sequence). CDR3 region: CATSRVTSAAPTDTQYF. The CDR3 DNA reads as TGTGCCACCAGCAGAGTGACTAGCGCGGCTCCCACAGATACGCAGTATTTT.

The genes are TRBV7-9 and TRBJ2-1, with D maybe TRBD1 (5 bases). The CDR3 spans 16 residues. Between the trimmed V and J ends, which lost 5 bases and 10 bases, there was a span of 24 bases. CDR1 SEHNR and CDR2 FQNEAQ come from the germline V gene (reference sequence). CDR3 sequence: CASSQKGQAPLGEQFF. In nucleotides, the CDR3 is TGTGCCAGCAGCCAAAAGGGGCAGGCCCCCTTAGGGGAGCAGTTCTTC.

With regard to this clonotype: A much larger clone lies a single base off, so this may be a read error. The chain uses TRBV28 and TRBJ1-4, with D maybe TRBD1 (5 bases). Germline V gene lookup returns CDR1 MDHEN and CDR2 SYDVKM. V lost 6 bases to trimming and J lost 8 bases, with 16 bases between them. The CDR3 is made up of 14 amino acids. This CDR3 reads CASSAALSGEKLFF. The DNA for the CDR3 is TGTGCCAGCAGCGCTGCCCTCTCAGGGGAAAAACTGTTTTTT.

V usage is TRBV30 and J usage is TRBJ1-4; TRBD1 agrees at 7 bases. After removal of 3 bases from V and 8 bases from J, the junction contained 6 bases not matched to a gene. The germline V gene has CDR1 GTSNPN and CDR2 SVGIG (reference sequence). This CDR3 spans 13 amino acids. The CDR3 sequence: CAWSDRVGEKLFF. CDR3 sequence (DNA): TGTGCCTGGAGCGACAGGGTGGGGGAAAAACTGTTTTTT.

Turning to this clonotype: The junction differs from germline at one of its ends, possibly a read error. V usage is TRBV28 and J usage is TRBJ2-7, with D uncertain. The DNA end favors TRBJ2-4, so the J call may be wrong. Per germline, CDR1 MDHEN and CDR2 SYDVKM. CDR3 length equals 13 residues. Written as DNA, the CDR3 is TGTGCCAGCAGTGTATGGGGTGAGAACATTCAGTACTTC. It specifies CASSVWGENIQYF.

This clonotype was seen ten or more times. V and J are TRBV5-1 and TRBJ2-3; D possibly corresponds to TRBD2 (5 bases). CDR3 length: 15 residues. The germline V and J ends were trimmed by 4 bases and 5 bases, with 17 bases remaining between them. The germline V gene has CDR1 SGHRS and CDR2 YFSETQ. The CDR3 protein is CASSPGNLDLDTQYF. For the CDR3, the DNA is TGCGCCAGCAGCCCGGGGAACCTAGATTTAGATACGCAGTATTTT.

Comment on this clonotype: The junction does not match germline at one end; this may be a read error. The chain is built from TRBV2 and TRBJ2-7; 9 bases align to TRBD1. The CDR3 is 14 amino acids. Germline V gene data show CDR1 as SNHLY and CDR2 as FYNNEI. The CDR3 sequence is CASREGTGSYEQYF. As DNA, the CDR3 is TGTGCCAGCAGGGAAGGGACAGGGTCCTACGAGCAGTACTTC.

The rearrangement links TRBV10-3 to TRBJ2-1, with D tentatively TRBD2 (6 bases). Trimming pared 4 bases from V and 0 bases from J, leaving 10 bases between. The germline CDR1 and CDR2 sequences are ENHRY and SYGVKD. This CDR3 is built from 15 residues. The CDR3 protein is CAISAGESSYNEQFF. The DNA of the CDR3 is TGTGCCATCAGTGCGGGGGAGAGCTCCTACAATGAGCAGTTCTTC.